A selection of T cell receptor beta chains follows, all from one sample in a study of cytomegalovirus exposure and HLA in healthy donors. This table comes from immunoSEQ multiplex PCR, and its TCRdb copy is limited to in-frame clones, with some not included. The sample yields tens of thousands of clones, around 96% seen once. Sequenced: PBMCs. The source of these receptors is a man aged 18 to 35 in good health and CMV-seronegative. CDR3s include the opening cysteine and the closing phenylalanine or tryptophan. D genes are given only for firm matches. Size values are once, few and many counts, or a class for expanded clones, and some rows have none.

>-|TRBV18|TRBJ2-6|-
CASSPYPGDSGANVLTF
TGTGCCAGCTCACCCTACCCAGGGGATTCTGGGGCCAACGTCCTGACTTTC
>TRBD1|TRBV19|TRBJ1-2|-
CASSISGTGFYGYTF
TGTGCCAGTAGTATCTCCGGGACAGGCTTCTATGGCTACACCTTC
>-|TRBV6-5|TRBJ1-1|once
CASSYGSMNTEAFF
TGTGCCAGCAGTTACGGGAGCATGAACACTGAAGCTTTCTTT
>TRBD1|TRBV19|TRBJ2-4|-
CASSQDDRGVAKNIQYF
TGTGCCAGTAGCCAAGACGACAGGGGGGTCGCCAAAAACATTCAGTACTTC
>-|TRBV6-6|TRBJ1-4|-
CASRSVRGTNEKLFF
TGTGCCAGCAGGAGCGTCAGGGGAACTAATGAAAAACTGTTTTTT
>-|TRBV27|TRBJ2-5|once
CASSLLREYQETQYF
TGTGCCAGCAGCCTCCTCCGGGAGTACCAAGAGACCCAGTACTTC
>TRBD1|TRBV4-1|TRBJ2-7|-
CASSQLRGQVEEQYF
TGCGCCAGCAGCCAGCTTAGGGGGCAAGTAGAAGAGCAGTACTTC
>TRBD1|TRBV9|TRBJ1-1|-
CASSAGTGITSSEAFF
TGTGCCAGCAGCGCCGGGACAGGTATTACTAGTTCTGAAGCTTTCTTT
>TRBD1|TRBV28|TRBJ2-7|-
CASSTSRGLYEQYF
TGTGCCAGCTCGACATCAAGGGGGCTTTACGAGCAGTACTTC
>-|TRBV4-1|TRBJ1-5|-
CASSQDPQGPPGQPQHF
TGCGCCAGCAGCCAAGATCCTCAAGGTCCGCCGGGACAGCCCCAGCATTTT
>TRBD2|TRBV9|TRBJ2-5|-
CASTITSGSPWETQYF
TGTGCCAGCACCATAACTAGCGGGAGCCCTTGGGAGACCCAGTACTTC
>-|TRBV11-2|TRBJ1-1|-
CASSSRAGGMAFF
TGTGCCAGCAGCTCAAGGGCGGGGGGAATGGCTTTCTTT
>-|TRBV11-2|TRBJ2-5|few
CASSLNKRAQETQYF
TGTGCCAGCAGCTTAAATAAGCGGGCTCAAGAGACCCAGTACTTC
>-|TRBV2|TRBJ2-1|-
CASSGKGRDSSYNEQFF
TGTGCCAGCAGTGGAAAGGGCCGGGATAGCTCCTACAATGAGCAGTTCTTC
>-|TRBV6-1|TRBJ2-1|-
CASSEATPANNEQFF
TGTGCCAGCAGTGAAGCTACCCCAGCGAACAATGAGCAGTTCTTC
>TRBD1|TRBV2|TRBJ1-4|-
CASSVTGTENEKLFF
TGTGCCAGCAGCGTCACTGGGACAGAGAATGAAAAACTGTTTTTT
>-|TRBV7-2|TRBJ1-2|few
CASTPGVNYGYTF
TGTGCCAGCACTCCAGGGGTTAACTATGGCTACACCTTC
>TRBD1|TRBV4-3|TRBJ1-2|-
CASSQVSLDRGGGYTF
TGCGCCAGCAGCCAAGTTTCCCTTGACAGGGGAGGGGGCTACACCTTC
>-|TRBV7-2|TRBJ2-7|-
CASSFGLTYEQYF
TGTGCCAGCAGCTTCGGACTGACCTACGAGCAGTACTTC
>TRBD2|TRBV5-4|TRBJ2-2|-
CASSLRGGRVTGELFF
TGTGCCAGCAGCTTGCGGGGGGGGCGGGTCACCGGGGAGCTGTTTTTT
>-|TRBV19|TRBJ1-2|-
CASSISGDTNYGYTF
TGTGCCAGTAGTATTAGTGGGGACACTAACTATGGCTACACCTTC
>-|TRBV6-5|TRBJ2-5|-
CASRETALETQYF
TGTGCCAGCAGAGAGACTGCGTTGGAGACCCAGTACTTC
>TRBD2|TRBV5-1|TRBJ2-5|-
CASSPGGQERPQYF
TGCGCCAGCAGCCCGGGGGGTCAAGAGAGACCCCAGTACTTC
>-|TRBV19|TRBJ2-3|-
CASRNTDTQYF
TGTGCCAGCAGAAACACAGATACGCAGTATTTT
>TRBD2|TRBV10-3|TRBJ2-2|-
CAIKEREGTGELFF
TGTGCCATCAAAGAGCGGGAGGGCACCGGGGAGCTGTTTTTT
>TRBD2|TRBV10-1|TRBJ2-1|-
CASSKGAGGNYNEQFF
TGCGCCAGCAGTAAAGGAGCGGGAGGCAACTACAATGAGCAGTTCTTC
>TRBD1|TRBV29-1|TRBJ1-3|-
CSVSTGSGNTIYF
TGCAGCGTATCGACAGGGTCTGGAAACACCATATATTTT
>TRBD1|TRBV7-2|TRBJ2-1|-
CASSSETGGVSYNEQFF
TGTGCCAGCAGCTCAGAAACAGGGGGCGTCTCCTACAATGAGCAGTTCTTC
>-|TRBV4-3|TRBJ2-3|-
CASSRIGLRGLANTDTQYF
TGCGCCAGCAGCCGTATAGGCCTCCGAGGGCTAGCGAACACAGATACGCAGTATTTT
>TRBD2|TRBV4-1|TRBJ2-1|once
CASSPTSDYNEQFF
TGCGCCAGCAGCCCAACTAGCGACTACAATGAGCAGTTCTTC
>-|TRBV9|TRBJ2-1|-
CASSEHTKNNEQFF
TGTGCCAGCAGCGAACATACAAAGAACAATGAGCAGTTCTTC
>-|TRBV28|TRBJ1-1|-
CASRLGWGRDTEAFF
TGTGCCAGCAGGTTAGGGTGGGGCAGGGACACTGAAGCTTTCTTT
>-|TRBV6-5|TRBJ1-1|-
CASSSTTRIQRTEAFF
TGTGCCAGCAGTTCGACAACTCGGATTCAGAGAACTGAAGCTTTCTTT
>TRBD1|TRBV19|TRBJ1-1|-
CASSIGFRGWNTEAFF
TGTGCCAGTAGTATTGGTTTCAGGGGGTGGAACACTGAAGCTTTCTTT
>-|TRBV19|TRBJ1-5|-
CASSMYGNQPQHF
TGTGCCAGTAGTATGTACGGGAATCAGCCCCAGCATTTT
>TRBD2|TRBV9|TRBJ2-3|-
CASSPDLRGLAGGLPTDTQYF
TGTGCCAGCAGCCCCGACCTGAGAGGTTTAGCGGGAGGGTTGCCCACAGATACGCAGTATTTT
>-|TRBV7-9|TRBJ1-1|-
CASSLAGGPESTEAFF
TGTGCCAGCAGCTTAGCGGGGGGGCCGGAGAGCACTGAAGCTTTCTTT
>TRBD1|TRBV5-1|TRBJ2-7|-
CASSSRDRFYEQYF
TGCGCCAGCAGCTCCCGGGACAGGTTCTACGAGCAGTACTTC
>-|TRBV27|TRBJ1-1|-
CASSLYFRTPNTEAFF
TGTGCCAGCAGTTTATATTTCAGGACTCCGAACACTGAAGCTTTCTTT
>-|TRBV19|TRBJ2-1|-
CASSEVSSYNEQFF
TGTGCCAGTAGTGAGGTGAGCTCCTACAATGAGCAGTTCTTC
>-|TRBV6-1|TRBJ1-1|-
CASSVYRALNTEAFF
TGTGCCAGCAGTGTATACAGGGCCTTGAACACTGAAGCTTTCTTT
>-|TRBV7-2|TRBJ1-5|once
CASGSSPNQPQHF
TGTGCCAGCGGGAGCAGCCCAAATCAGCCCCAGCATTTT
>TRBD1|TRBV6-5|TRBJ1-2|-
CASSPDREYYGYTF
TGTGCCAGCAGCCCGGACAGGGAGTACTATGGCTACACCTTC
>TRBD1|TRBV11-3|TRBJ1-5|-
CASSVGTGSNQPQHF
TGTGCCAGCAGCGTCGGGACAGGCAGCAATCAGCCCCAGCATTTT
>-|TRBV7-2|TRBJ1-4|-
CASSLANGGVGEKLFF
TGTGCCAGCAGCTTAGCGAACGGGGGGGTTGGGGAAAAACTGTTTTTT
>TRBD2|TRBV28|TRBJ2-7|once
CASSFLWRERTYEQYF
TGTGCCAGCAGTTTTCTTTGGCGGGAGAGAACCTACGAGCAGTACTTC
>TRBD1|TRBV5-1|TRBJ2-4|-
CASSPGQGLAKNIQYF
TGCGCCAGCAGCCCAGGACAGGGTTTAGCCAAAAACATTCAGTACTTC
>-|TRBV5-1|TRBJ1-1|-
CASSAIRDTEAFF
TGCGCCAGCAGCGCGATACGGGACACTGAAGCTTTCTTT
>TRBD1|TRBV29-1|TRBJ2-6|-
CSALTRTGIGPGANVLTF
TGCAGCGCCCTGACGAGGACAGGAATTGGGCCTGGGGCCAACGTCCTGACTTTC
>-|TRBV27|TRBJ1-5|-
CASRKLGNQPQHF
TGTGCCAGCAGGAAACTAGGCAATCAGCCCCAGCATTTT
>-|TRBV11-2|TRBJ2-7|-
CASSFNPQVYEQYF
TGTGCCAGCAGCTTCAATCCTCAGGTCTACGAGCAGTACTTC
>TRBD1|TRBV7-9|TRBJ2-3|-
CASSPWTGNTDTQYF
TGTGCCAGCAGCCCTTGGACAGGGAACACAGATACGCAGTATTTT
>-|TRBV28|TRBJ1-1|-
CASGDTYMNTEAFF
TGTGCCAGCGGGGACACCTACATGAACACTGAAGCTTTCTTT
>-|TRBV9|TRBJ1-3|-
CASSVAGAGNTIYF
TGTGCCAGCAGCGTAGCGGGGGCTGGAAACACCATATATTTT